This TCR beta chain was recorded in a study of blood T cell repertoires in COVID-19. Study background: PBMCs, B-cell-depleted T cells, or T cells provided the cDNA or gDNA that made up the material.

V was pared by 0 bases and J by 5 bases, with 11 bases between. This CDR3 has 14 amino acids. Germline V gene data show CDR1 as SGHRS and CDR2 as YFSETQ. Libraries were prepared by immunoSEQ multiplex PCR; TCRdb keeps only in-frame clonotypes and omits some of them. Counted here are around 130,000 clones, about 80% occurring once; the ten biggest clones make up roughly 17%. This rearrangement joins TRBV5-1 to TRBJ2-5, with D perhaps TRBD1 (7 bases). This TCR was sampled from a man aged 50 to 59 with acute or convalescent COVID-19. The sample was peripheral blood. The CDR3 here is CASSLAPGGETQYF. For the CDR3, the DNA is TGCGCCAGCAGCTTGGCCCCAGGGGGGGAGACCCAGTACTTC. The variable domain in full, completed from reference TRBV5-1 and TRBJ2-5, reads KAGVTQTPRYLIKTRGQQVTLSCSPISGHRSVSWYQQTPGQGLQFLFEYFSETQRNKGNFPGRFSGRQFSNSRSEMNVSTLELGDSALYLCASSLAPGGETQYFGPGTRLLVL.